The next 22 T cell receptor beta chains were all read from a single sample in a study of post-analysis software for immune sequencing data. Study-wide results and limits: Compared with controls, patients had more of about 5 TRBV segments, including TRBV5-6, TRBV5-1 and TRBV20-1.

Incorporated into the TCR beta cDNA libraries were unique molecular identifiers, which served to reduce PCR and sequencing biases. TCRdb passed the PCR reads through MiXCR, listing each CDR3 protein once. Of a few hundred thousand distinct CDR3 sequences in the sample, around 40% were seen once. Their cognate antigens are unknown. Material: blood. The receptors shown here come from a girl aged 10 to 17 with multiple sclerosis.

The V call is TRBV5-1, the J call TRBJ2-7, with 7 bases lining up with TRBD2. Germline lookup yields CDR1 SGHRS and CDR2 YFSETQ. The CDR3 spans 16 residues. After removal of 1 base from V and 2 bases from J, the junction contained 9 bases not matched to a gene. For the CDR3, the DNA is TGCGCCAGCAGCTTGCGGACTGAGCGGGATACCTACGAGCAGTACTTC. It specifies CASSLRTERDTYEQYF.

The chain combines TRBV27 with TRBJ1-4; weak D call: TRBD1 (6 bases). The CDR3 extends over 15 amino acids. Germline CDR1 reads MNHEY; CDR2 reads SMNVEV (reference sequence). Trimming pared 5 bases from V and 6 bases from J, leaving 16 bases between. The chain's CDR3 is CASSPQGISHEKLFF. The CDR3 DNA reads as TGTGCCAGCAGTCCGCAGGGGATCTCTCATGAAAAACTGTTTTTT.

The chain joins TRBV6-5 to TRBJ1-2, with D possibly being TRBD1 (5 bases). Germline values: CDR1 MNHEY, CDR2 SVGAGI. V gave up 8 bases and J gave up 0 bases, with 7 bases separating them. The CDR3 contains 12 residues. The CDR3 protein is CASGGTNYGYTF. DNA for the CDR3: TGTGCCAGCGGGGGAACTAACTATGGCTACACCTTC.

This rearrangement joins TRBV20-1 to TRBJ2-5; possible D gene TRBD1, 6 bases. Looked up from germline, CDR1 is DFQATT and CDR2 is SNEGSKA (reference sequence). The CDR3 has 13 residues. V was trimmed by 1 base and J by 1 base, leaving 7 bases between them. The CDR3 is CSARGTAQETQYF. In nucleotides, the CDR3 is TGCAGTGCTAGAGGGACAGCCCAAGAGACCCAGTACTTC.

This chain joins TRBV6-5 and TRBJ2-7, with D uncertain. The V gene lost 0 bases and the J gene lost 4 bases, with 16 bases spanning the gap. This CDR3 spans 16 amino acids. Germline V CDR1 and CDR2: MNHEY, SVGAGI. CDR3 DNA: TGTGCCAGCAGTTACTCGTCGGGTTGGACGCTGTACGAGCAGTACTTC. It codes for CASSYSSGWTLYEQYF.

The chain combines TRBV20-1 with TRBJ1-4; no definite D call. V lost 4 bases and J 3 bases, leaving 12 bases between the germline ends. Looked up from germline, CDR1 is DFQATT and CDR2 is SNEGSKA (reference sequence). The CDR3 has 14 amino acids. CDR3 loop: CSATQVAPNEKLFF. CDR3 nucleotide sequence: TGCAGTGCTACCCAGGTTGCACCTAATGAAAAACTGTTTTTT.

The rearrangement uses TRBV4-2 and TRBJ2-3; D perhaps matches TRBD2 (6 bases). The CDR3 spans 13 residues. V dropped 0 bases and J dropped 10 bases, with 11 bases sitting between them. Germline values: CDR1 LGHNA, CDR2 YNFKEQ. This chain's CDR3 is CASSQEGGKAQYF. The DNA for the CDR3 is TGTGCCAGCAGCCAAGAGGGGGGTAAAGCGCAGTATTTT.

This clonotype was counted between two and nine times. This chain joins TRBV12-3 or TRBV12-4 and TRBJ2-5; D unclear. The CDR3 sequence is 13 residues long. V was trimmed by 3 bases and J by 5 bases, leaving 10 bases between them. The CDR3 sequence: CASSFDPLETQYF. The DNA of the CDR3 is TGTGCCAGCAGTTTTGACCCCCTCGAGACCCAGTACTTC.

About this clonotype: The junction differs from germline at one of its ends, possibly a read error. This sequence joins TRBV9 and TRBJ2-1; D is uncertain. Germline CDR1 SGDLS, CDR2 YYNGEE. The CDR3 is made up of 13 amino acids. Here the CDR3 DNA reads TGTGCCGGCAGCTTATCCCCTAACAATGAGCAGTTCTTC. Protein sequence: CAGSLSPNNEQFF.

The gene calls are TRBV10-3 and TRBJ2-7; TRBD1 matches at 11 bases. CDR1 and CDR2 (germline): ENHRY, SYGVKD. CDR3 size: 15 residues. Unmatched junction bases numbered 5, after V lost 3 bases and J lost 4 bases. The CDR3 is CAISDSGQGEYEQYF. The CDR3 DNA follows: TGTGCCATCAGTGACTCGGGACAGGGGGAATACGAGCAGTACTTC.

CDR3 residues: CASSPRGDGSNYGYTF. The CDR3 bases are TGTGCCAGCAGCCCCCGAGGGGACGGCTCTAACTATGGCTACACCTTC. This chain links TRBV5-5 with TRBJ1-2; D is perhaps TRBD1 (5 bases). CDR3 length equals 16 residues. Germline V gene lookup returns CDR1 SGHKS and CDR2 YYEKEE (reference sequence). V lost 4 bases to trimming and J lost 0 bases, with 16 bases between them.

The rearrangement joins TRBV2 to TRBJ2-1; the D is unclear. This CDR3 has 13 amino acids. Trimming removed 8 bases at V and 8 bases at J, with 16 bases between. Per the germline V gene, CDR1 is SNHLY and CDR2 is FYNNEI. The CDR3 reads CASSKGAIYEQFF. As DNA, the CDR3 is TGTGCCAGCTCTAAAGGTGCCATTTATGAGCAGTTCTTC.

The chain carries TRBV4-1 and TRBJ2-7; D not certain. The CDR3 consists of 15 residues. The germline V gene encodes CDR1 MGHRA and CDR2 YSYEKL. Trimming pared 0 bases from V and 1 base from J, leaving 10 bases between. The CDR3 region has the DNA TGCGCCAGCAGCCAAGATCGGCAGGAATCCTACGAGCAGTACTTC. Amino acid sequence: CASSQDRQESYEQYF.

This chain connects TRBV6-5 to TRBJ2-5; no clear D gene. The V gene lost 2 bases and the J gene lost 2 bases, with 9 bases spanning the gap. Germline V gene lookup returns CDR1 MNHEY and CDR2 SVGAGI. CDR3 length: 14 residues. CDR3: CASSYAGRQETQYF. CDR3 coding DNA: TGTGCCAGCAGTTACGCTGGAAGGCAAGAGACCCAGTACTTC.

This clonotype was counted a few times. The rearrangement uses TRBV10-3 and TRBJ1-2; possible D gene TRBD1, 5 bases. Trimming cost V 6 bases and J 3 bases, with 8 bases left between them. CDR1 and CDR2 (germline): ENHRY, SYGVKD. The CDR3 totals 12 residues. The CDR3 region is CAIRDIYYGYTF. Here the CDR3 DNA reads TGTGCCATCAGGGACATTTACTATGGCTACACCTTC.

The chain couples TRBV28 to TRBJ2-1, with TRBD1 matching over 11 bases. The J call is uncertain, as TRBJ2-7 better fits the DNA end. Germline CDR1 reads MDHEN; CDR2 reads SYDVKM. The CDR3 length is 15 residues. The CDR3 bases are TGTGCCAGCAGTCTCCTGGGACAGGGGGTCAACGAGCAGTACTTC. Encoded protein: CASSLLGQGVNEQYF.

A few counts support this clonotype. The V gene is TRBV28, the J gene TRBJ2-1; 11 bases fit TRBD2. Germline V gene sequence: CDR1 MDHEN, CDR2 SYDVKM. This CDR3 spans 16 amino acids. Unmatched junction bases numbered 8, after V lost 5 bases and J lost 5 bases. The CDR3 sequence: CASSPLRTSGHNEQFF. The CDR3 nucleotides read TGTGCCAGCAGTCCCCTCCGGACTAGCGGGCACAATGAGCAGTTCTTC. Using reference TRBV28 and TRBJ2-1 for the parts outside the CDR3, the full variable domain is DVKVTQSSRYLVKRTGEKVFLECVQDMDHENMFWYRQDPGLGLRLIYFSYDVKMKEKGDIPEGYSVSREKKERFSLILESASTNQTSMYLCASSPLRTSGHNEQFFGPGTRLTVL.

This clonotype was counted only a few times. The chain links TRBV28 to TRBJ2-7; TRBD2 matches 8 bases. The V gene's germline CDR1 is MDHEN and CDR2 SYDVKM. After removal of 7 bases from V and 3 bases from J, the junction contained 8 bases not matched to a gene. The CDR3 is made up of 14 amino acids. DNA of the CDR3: TGTGCCAGCATGAGCGGGAGCTTGGTCTACGAGCAGTACTTC. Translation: CASMSGSLVYEQYF.

In nucleotides, the CDR3 is TGTGCCAGCTCACCGACTAGGGCGCCCTACGAGCAGTACTTC. Translating it yields CASSPTRAPYEQYF. The chain joins TRBV18 to TRBJ2-7, with D maybe TRBD2 (6 bases). Germline CDR1 reads KGHSH; CDR2 reads LQKENI. The V gene lost 3 bases and the J gene lost 2 bases, with 11 bases spanning the gap. The CDR3 has 14 residues.

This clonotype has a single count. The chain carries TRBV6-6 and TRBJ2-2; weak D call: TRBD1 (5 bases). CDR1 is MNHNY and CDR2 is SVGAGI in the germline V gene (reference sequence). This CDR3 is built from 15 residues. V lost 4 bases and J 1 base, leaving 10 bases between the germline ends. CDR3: CASSSADKNTGELFF. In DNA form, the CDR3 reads TGTGCCAGCAGTTCCGCGGACAAGAACACCGGGGAGCTGTTTTTT.

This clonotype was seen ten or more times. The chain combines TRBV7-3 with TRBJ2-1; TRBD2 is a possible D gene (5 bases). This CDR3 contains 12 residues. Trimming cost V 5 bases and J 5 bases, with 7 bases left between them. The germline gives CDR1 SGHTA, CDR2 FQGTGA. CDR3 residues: CASSQRDNEQFF. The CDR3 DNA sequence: TGTGCCAGCAGCCAGAGGGACAATGAGCAGTTCTTC.

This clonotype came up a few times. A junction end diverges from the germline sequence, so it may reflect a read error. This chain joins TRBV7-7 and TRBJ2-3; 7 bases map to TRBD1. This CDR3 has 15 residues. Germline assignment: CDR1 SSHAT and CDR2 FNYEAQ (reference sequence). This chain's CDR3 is CASSLEKTGPDTQYF. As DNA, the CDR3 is TGTGCTAGCAGCTTAGAAAAGACAGGGCCAGATACGCAGTATTTT.